The 15 T cell receptor beta chains in this list originate from one sample, sequenced in a study of cytomegalovirus exposure and HLA in healthy donors. With 60 Vbeta and 13 Jbeta primers, the PCR was carried out. Clones were sequenced by immunoSEQ multiplex PCR, and TCRdb holds only the in-frame ones, with some missing. This sample carries approximately 80,000 clones, with around 1.2% going to the ten biggest clones. The specimen was PBMCs. These TCRs come from a woman in her thirties in good health and CMV-seronegative.

This rearrangement joins TRBV5-1 to TRBJ1-4; D possibly corresponds to TRBD1 (5 bases). Trimming took off 0 bases at V and 7 bases at J, with 16 bases between the two ends. Germline V lookup: CDR1 SGHRS, CDR2 YFSETQ. This CDR3 contains 16 residues. CDR3 loop: CASSLAKRDGGEKLFF. The CDR3 DNA reads as TGCGCCAGCAGCTTGGCCAAGCGGGACGGGGGTGAAAAACTGTTTTTT.

This sequence joins TRBV4-2 and TRBJ2-7; possibly TRBD2 for D (6 bases). This CDR3 has 16 residues. Trimming took off 0 bases at V and 6 bases at J, with 18 bases between the two ends. Germline-derived CDR1 and CDR2 are LGHNA and YNFKEQ. CDR3 amino acids: CASSQDKRERVGEQYF. CDR3 bases: TGTGCCAGCAGCCAAGATAAGAGGGAGCGGGTAGGCGAGCAGTACTTC.

The chain couples TRBV4-1 to TRBJ1-5; 8 bases are shared with TRBD1. The CDR3 extends over 15 amino acids. Per germline, CDR1 MGHRA and CDR2 YSYEKL. Trimming cost V 4 bases and J 4 bases; bases outside gene matches: 6. The CDR3 DNA follows: TGCGCCAGCAGCCCCGGACAGGGTGAGAATCAGCCCCAGCATTTT. It specifies CASSPGQGENQPQHF.

The V and J genes are TRBV19 and TRBJ2-1, with 12 nucleotides matching TRBD2. The ends lost 2 bases at V and 6 bases at J; junction bases unmatched: 11. This CDR3 spans 18 amino acids. Germline CDR1 reads LNHDA; CDR2 reads SQIVND (reference sequence). The CDR3 bases are TGTGCCAGTAGTATATCCCCCCTTCTAGCGGGAGGGCCCAATGAGCAGTTCTTC. Its translation is CASSISPLLAGGPNEQFF.

V is TRBV5-1 and J is TRBJ1-2; no firm D call. CDR1 SGHRS and CDR2 YFSETQ come from the germline V gene. V lost 1 base, J lost 1 base, and 8 bases lay in between. The CDR3 is 14 residues long. The CDR3 nucleotides read TGCGCCAGCAGCTTGAACAGTTTTAACTATGGCTACACCTTC. It codes for CASSLNSFNYGYTF.

V usage is TRBV5-6 and J usage is TRBJ2-7; 9 nucleotides match TRBD2. The J segment lost 3 bases and the V segment lost 0 bases, leaving 1 base of the junction unmatched. Looked up from germline, CDR1 is SGHDT and CDR2 is YYEEEE. The CDR3 runs to 14 residues. CDR3 DNA: TGTGCCAGCAGCTTGGCTAGCGGGGTCTACGAGCAGTACTTC. It specifies CASSLASGVYEQYF.

The DNA for the CDR3 is TGCGCCAGCAGCCGGGACAACTCCTACGAGCAGTACTTC. Encoded protein: CASSRDNSYEQYF. V usage is TRBV5-1 and J usage is TRBJ2-7, with a possible D match to TRBD1 (6 bases). V was cut by 4 bases and J by 0 bases, with 8 bases left in between. The germline gives CDR1 SGHRS, CDR2 YFSETQ. The CDR3 has 13 residues.

The DNA of the CDR3 is TGTGCCAGCAGTCAGACAGGGCCGGGGGAAAAACTGTTTTTT. It codes for CASSQTGPGEKLFF. The rearrangement joins TRBV11-2 to TRBJ1-4; TRBD1 agrees at 7 bases. CDR1 SGHAT and CDR2 FQNNGV come from the germline V gene. The CDR3 spans 14 residues. V dropped 6 bases and J dropped 8; count of bases not matched to a gene: 9. Full variable domain (outside the CDR3, taken from reference TRBV11-2 and TRBJ1-4): EAGVAQSPRYKIIEKRQSVAFWCNPISGHATLYWYQQILGQGPKLLIQFQNNGVVDDSQLPKDRFSAERLKGVDSTLKIQPAKLEDSAVYLCASSQTGPGEKLFFGSGTQLSVL.

This chain joins TRBV29-1 and TRBJ2-5; TRBD2 matches 8 bases. Losses at the gene ends were 8 bases for V and 1 base for J; bases not matched to a gene: 6. Germline lookup yields CDR1 SQVTM and CDR2 ANQGSEA. There are 13 residues in the CDR3. In DNA form, the CDR3 reads TGCAGCTACGGGGGGGTGTCCCAAGAGACCCAGTACTTC. The encoded protein is CSYGGVSQETQYF.

V and J are TRBV4-1 and TRBJ2-2; tentative D call: TRBD1 (5 bases). Deletions cut 1 base from V and 4 bases from J, with 7 bases between. The V gene's germline CDR1 is MGHRA and CDR2 YSYEKL. CDR3 length: 14 amino acids. This CDR3 reads CASSQVGATGELFF. CDR3 DNA sequence: TGCGCCAGCAGCCAAGTTGGGGCCACCGGGGAGCTGTTTTTT.

CDR3 sequence reads: CASSLEGRGGNEQFF. The CDR3 coding sequence is TGTGCCAGCAGCTTAGAGGGGAGGGGCGGGAATGAGCAGTTCTTC. The chain has TRBV7-8 and TRBJ2-1, with 7 bases that match TRBD2. CDR1 is SGHVS, CDR2 FQNEAQ, per germline. This CDR3 is built from 15 residues. Trimming at V came to 1 base and at J to 7 bases, leaving 7 bases not matched to a gene.

CDR3 in amino acids: CASSLGLQETQYF. The CDR3, as DNA: TGTGCCAGCAGCTTAGGGCTCCAAGAGACCCAGTACTTC. The J gene is TRBJ2-5, the V gene TRBV11-3; D gene uncertain. CDR1 and CDR2 (germline): SGHNT, YENEEA. Trimming shortened V by 1 base and J by 1 base, and 4 bases separated the two germline ends. There are 13 residues in the CDR3.

Judged by frequency, this clone is medium-sized (0.01 to 0.1%). The rearrangement uses TRBV5-1 and TRBJ2-1; D remains unclear. From germline, CDR1 is SGHRS and CDR2 YFSETQ. This CDR3 region has 15 residues. Trimming stripped 2 bases from V and 5 bases from J, with 14 bases between. In DNA form, the CDR3 reads TGCGCCAGCAGCTTTTATCCCAGTTCCCACAATGAGCAGTTCTTC. Translated: CASSFYPSSHNEQFF.

This chain joins TRBV5-5 and TRBJ2-3; 9 bases are a match to TRBD2. This CDR3 region has 16 residues. V was pared by 4 bases and J by 2 bases, with 8 bases of the junction left unmatched. Germline values: CDR1 SGHKS, CDR2 YYEKEE (reference sequence). The CDR3 reads CASSDGLAGPTDTQYF. The CDR3 DNA follows: TGTGCCAGCAGCGACGGGCTAGCGGGACCCACAGATACGCAGTATTTT.

The rearrangement links TRBV4-2 to TRBJ2-3, with D tentatively TRBD2 (5 bases). This CDR3 is 15 amino acids long. The V gene lost 0 bases and the J gene lost 4 bases, with 11 bases spanning the gap. Germline V lookup: CDR1 LGHNA, CDR2 YNFKEQ. The CDR3: CASSQEWTEADTQYF. The CDR3 DNA follows: TGTGCCAGCAGCCAAGAGTGGACGGAGGCAGATACGCAGTATTTT.